One and the same sample provided the 13 T cell receptor beta chains below, sequenced in a study of CD8+CD57+ T cells in acquired aplastic anemia. Profiling that covered TCR beta VDJ and CDR3 relied on genomic DNA as its template. Via MiXCR, TCRdb re-called the reads, giving one row per CDR3 protein. Among under 350,000 distinct CDR3 sequences listed, approximately 57% were seen once. What was sequenced was sorted CD4+, CD8+, or CD8+CD57+ T cells (not recorded which) from PBMCs. The receptors were sampled from a human donor with severe aplastic anemia or a healthy control (not recorded which).

This clonotype was recorded at least ten times. This chain links TRBV6-6 with TRBJ2-1; a weak D match, TRBD2 (7 bases). The CDR3 loop spans 15 amino acids. Deletions cut 6 bases from V and 7 bases from J, with 19 bases between. From germline, CDR1 is MNHNY and CDR2 SVGAGI (reference sequence). The CDR3 loop is CASRSGGGGVNEQFF. The CDR3 DNA sequence: TGTGCCAGCAGATCCGGGGGCGGGGGTGTAAATGAGCAGTTCTTC.

Of note for this clonotype: Mismatch with germline at one junction end may stem from a read error. V usage is TRBV20-1 and J usage is TRBJ1-2; D might be TRBD1 (5 bases). The CDR3 consists of 13 residues. Germline assignment: CDR1 DFQATT and CDR2 SNEGSKA (reference sequence). The CDR3 loop is CSAQGRANYGYPF. CDR3 coding DNA: TGCAGTGCTCAGGGCCGAGCTAACTATGGCTACCCCTTC.

The table lists this clonotype with many counts. The chain couples TRBV5-6 to TRBJ1-6, with D tentatively TRBD1 (5 bases). The V end was cut by 0 bases, the J end by 9 bases, with 16 bases between. Germline V lookup: CDR1 SGHDT, CDR2 YYEEEE. This CDR3 has 16 residues. The CDR3 loop is CASSLGRGPRSSPLHF. The CDR3 nucleotides are TGTGCCAGCAGCTTGGGAAGGGGCCCTAGGAGTTCACCCCTCCACTTT.

This chain links TRBV20-1 with TRBJ2-1, with D hard to call. Germline V gene sequence: CDR1 DFQATT, CDR2 SNEGSKA (reference sequence). This CDR3 is 14 amino acids long. V lost 3 bases and J lost 0, with 9 bases in between. DNA for the CDR3: TGCAGTGCTAGGGACGGAGCCTCCTACAATGAGCAGTTCTTC. Amino acid sequence: CSARDGASYNEQFF.

A word on this clonotype: A clone one base away is much larger, so this may be a read error. This sequence joins TRBV2 and TRBJ2-4, with TRBD1 matching 7 bases. Per the germline V gene, CDR1 is SNHLY and CDR2 is FYNNEI. The CDR3 has 16 residues. This CDR3 reads CASIDGQDPAKNMQYF. The CDR3 coding sequence is TGTGCCAGCATCGATGGACAGGACCCAGCCAAAAACATGCAGTACTTC.

This clonotype appeared a single time. The chain combines TRBV2 with TRBJ2-7; a weak D match, TRBD2 (5 bases). V was clipped by 6 bases and J by 7 bases, with 22 bases between them. The CDR3 is 15 residues long. Germline values: CDR1 SNHLY, CDR2 FYNNEI. The CDR3 region is CASSDLGGLLLEQYF. CDR3 nucleotide sequence: TGTGCCAGCAGCGACTTAGGTGGACTGCTCCTAGAGCAGTACTTC. Drawing the rest from reference TRBV2 and TRBJ2-7, the complete variable domain is EPEVTQTPSHQVTQMGQEVILRCVPISNHLYFYWYRQILGQKVEFLVSFYNNEISEKSEIFDDQFSVERPDGSNFTLKIRSTKLEDSAMYFCASSDLGGLLLEQYFGPGTRLTVT.

The chain employs TRBV2 and TRBJ2-4; D not resolved. This CDR3 has 12 residues. CDR1 is SNHLY, CDR2 FYNNEI, per germline. V was pared by 10 bases and J by 13 bases, with 20 bases between. Here the CDR3 DNA reads TGTGCCACCCGGGCGTTCGGCGATATCCAGTACTTC. It is translated as CATRAFGDIQYF.

This clonotype was picked up many times. V and J are TRBV7-8 and TRBJ2-2; no definite D call. V was shortened by 2 bases and J by 1 base, with 8 bases between the two germline ends. Germline V gene data show CDR1 as SGHVS and CDR2 as FQNEAQ. There are 15 residues in the CDR3. The CDR3 loop reads CASSLTTGNTGELFF. Here the CDR3 DNA reads TGTGCCAGCAGCTTAACGACGGGGAACACCGGGGAGCTGTTTTTT.

As to this clonotype: This may come from a read error, since a much larger clone is one base off. This sequence joins TRBV2 and TRBJ1-5; 7 bases match TRBD1. The CDR3 is made up of 15 amino acids. Germline CDR1 and CDR2: SNHLY and FYNNEI. The V and J ends lost 4 bases and 9 bases, in that order; junction bases with no gene match: 12. The CDR3 sequence: CASSVWDSDVRPQHF. CDR3 nucleotide sequence: TGTGCCAGCAGTGTCTGGGACAGCGACGTAAGGCCCCAGCATTTT.

This clonotype occurred many times. The chain recombines TRBV28 with TRBJ1-2; TRBD1 might be the D (5 bases). The ends were cut back, 4 bases at V and 8 bases at J, with 11 bases in the middle. Germline-derived CDR1 and CDR2 are MDHEN and SYDVKM. The CDR3 length is 12 residues. The CDR3 is CASSSYGGGYTF. CDR3 in DNA: TGTGCCAGCAGTTCCTATGGGGGAGGCTACACCTTC.

V usage is TRBV7-2 and J usage is TRBJ2-7, with a tentative D call TRBD2 (6 bases). CDR3 length equals 14 residues. From germline, CDR1 is SGHTA and CDR2 FQGNSA. Trimming removed 5 bases at V and 1 base at J, with 12 bases between. The CDR3, as DNA: TGTGCCAGCAGCCGGGACTTCTATTCCTACGAGCAGTACTTC. Translation: CASSRDFYSYEQYF.

Comments on this clonotype: One end of the junction fails to match germline, which may point to a read error. This rearrangement joins TRBV19 to TRBJ2-3, with a tentative D call TRBD2 (7 bases). There are 17 residues in the CDR3. Germline V gene data show CDR1 as LNHDA and CDR2 as SQIVND (reference sequence). The CDR3 DNA is TGTGCCGGTAGTAAGGGGCGGGGGCCCTCCAGCACAGATACGCAGTATTTT. It specifies CAGSKGRGPSSTDTQYF.

There are many counts of this clonotype. The genes are TRBV28 and TRBJ1-6, with TRBD1 matching 8 bases. The V gene's germline CDR1 is MDHEN and CDR2 SYDVKM. Trimming took 5 bases from V and 3 from J; bases not matched to a gene: 6. The CDR3 totals 16 residues. The CDR3, as DNA: TGTGCCAGCAGTCCGCTACAGGGGGACTATAATTCACCCCTCCACTTT. Its protein product is CASSPLQGDYNSPLHF.